Below, 5 T cell receptor beta chains from the same sample are listed, as sequenced in a study of yellow fever vaccine responses in identical twins (dated by TCRdb to about 2018). Receptors were amplified or captured by RT-PCR. The data were produced on an Illumina HiSeq 2500. The public reads were reanalyzed by TCRdb: fastp trimming at Q25, MiXCR alignment, in-frame beta chains only. Duplicate CDR3 protein sequences are folded into a single record with the most common DNA and genes. For this sample the table gives 2,500 or so distinct CDR3 sequences, of which approximately 80% were detected only once. Over 4.5% of the sample goes to the ten largest clones. Specimen: T cells from blood (PBMCs), unsorted or a sorted subset (not recorded which), collected before or after yellow fever vaccination (not recorded which). The receptors were sampled from a woman under 30 who received the yellow fever vaccine. Donor details come from another sample of the same person, matched by shared clones.

The rearrangement uses TRBV7-9 and TRBJ2-7; D is unclear. Trimming removed 5 bases at V and 2 bases at J, with 16 bases between. CDR3 length equals 15 residues. The V gene's germline CDR1 is SEHNR and CDR2 FQNEAQ (reference sequence). The CDR3 protein is CASSPRVEPPYEQYF. The CDR3 DNA reads TGTGCCAGCAGCCCAAGAGTAGAACCCCCCTACGAGCAGTACTTC.

The chain has TRBV11-1 and TRBJ2-7; TRBD1 might be the D (6 bases). There are 14 residues in the CDR3. The germline V gene has CDR1 SGHAT and CDR2 FQDESV (reference sequence). Between the trimmed V and J ends, which lost 1 base and 3 bases, there was a span of 10 bases. CDR3 loop: CASSLVEGDYEQYF. CDR3 nucleotide sequence: TGTGCCAGCAGCTTAGTAGAGGGGGACTACGAGCAGTACTTC.

J is TRBJ2-7 and V is TRBV20-1; tentatively, D is TRBD1 or TRBD2 (5 bases each). V lost 0 bases, J lost 2 bases, and 14 bases lay in between. The CDR3 runs to 15 residues. Per germline, CDR1 DFQATT and CDR2 SNEGSKA (reference sequence). The CDR3 spells CSARDLTGTPYEQYF. Written as DNA, the CDR3 is TGCAGTGCTAGAGATCTCACCGGGACCCCCTACGAGCAGTACTTC.

In nucleotides, the CDR3 is TGTGCCAGCAGCCCAAGACGGGAGCGCTACTCCTACGAGCAGTACTTC. Residues: CASSPRRERYSYEQYF. V gene TRBV11-2 combines with J gene TRBJ2-7; D possibly corresponds to TRBD2 (6 bases). The CDR3 consists of 16 residues. Per germline, CDR1 SGHAT and CDR2 FQNNGV. V was trimmed by 5 bases and J by 0 bases, leaving 17 bases between them.

Concerning this clonotype: A junction end diverges from the germline sequence, so it may reflect a read error. V and J are TRBV6-4 and TRBJ2-4; D unresolved. Per the germline V gene, CDR1 is MRHNA and CDR2 is SNTAGT. The CDR3 runs 12 residues. CDR3 sequence reads: CASTDSGDIQYF. The CDR3 region has the DNA TGTGCCAGCACTGACTCTGGGGACATTCAGTACTTC.